This is a list of T cell receptor beta chains from one sample in a study of shared clonotypes between healthy human individuals. The table came from immunoSEQ multiplex PCR; TCRdb's copy has only in-frame clones and leaves some out. The sample has under 1,100,000 clones, approximately 80% seen once. Sample: memory CD4+ T cells from PBMCs. The receptors were sampled from a man aged 18 to 35 in good health. Some clones in this sample may be carry-over from other donors' samples. Both conserved end residues are part of each CDR3. The order of the fields is V gene, J gene, D gene, clone size, CDR3 DNA, CDR3 protein. A D gene is named only where the DNA matches it firmly. Clone size is stated in some rows and not others, as once, few, many or a class when expanded.

>TRBV5-6|TRBJ1-3|.|few
TGTGCCAGCAACAAAGACGGACCGGTCTCTGGAAACACCATATATTTT
CASNKDGPVSGNTIYF
>TRBV5-6|TRBJ2-2|.|many
TGTGCCAGCAGCTGGGACTACACCGGGGAGCTGTTTTTT
CASSWDYTGELFF
>TRBV19|TRBJ1-4|.|.
TGTGCCAGTAGTAAGCTTCCCGGCTTCACTAATGAAAAACTGTTTTTT
CASSKLPGFTNEKLFF
>TRBV28|TRBJ1-1|TRBD1|.
TGTGCCAGCAGTTCCGTTCCGGGACAGCGTGAAGCTTTCTTT
CASSSVPGQREAFF
>TRBV5-1|TRBJ1-3|.|.
TGCGCCAGCAGCTCCGGGTCGCCCTGGGACACCATATATTTT
CASSSGSPWDTIYF
>TRBV15|TRBJ2-7|TRBD1|few
TGTGCCACCAGCAGAAGACCGGGACAGGACTACGAGCAGTACTTC
CATSRRPGQDYEQYF
>TRBV18|TRBJ1-5|.|.
TGTGCCAGCTCACCATCGGGAGGGAGCCAGCCCCAGCATTTT
CASSPSGGSQPQHF
>TRBV5-1|TRBJ2-1|.|.
TGCGCCAGCAGCCGGGAACTGGGGGCTGAGCAGTTCTTC
CASSRELGAEQFF
>TRBV4-2|TRBJ2-7|TRBD2|.
TGTGCCAGCAGCCAGGAAGGGTACGGGGGGACTACCTACGAGCAGTACTTC
CASSQEGYGGTTYEQYF
>TRBV29-1|TRBJ2-1|.|.
TGCAGCGTTGAAGATCTTGTTAGTGAGCAGTTCTTC
CSVEDLVSEQFF
>TRBV29-1|TRBJ1-1|TRBD1|once
TGCAGCGTTGACTCAGGGGGGCACACTGAAGCTTTCTTT
CSVDSGGHTEAFF
>TRBV5-4|TRBJ1-5|TRBD1|.
TGTGCCAGCAGCTCGCGAAGGGGGCGCGGAAATCAGCCCCAGCATTTT
CASSSRRGRGNQPQHF
>TRBV30|TRBJ1-6|TRBD1|few
TGTGCCTGGAGTCTCCCCGGGACAGAAAGAGTCGCCCTCCACTTT
CAWSLPGTERVALHF
>TRBV5-6|TRBJ2-2|.|few
TGTGCCAGCAGCTTGGCCGGGGCAGAAGTAGACCGGGGAGCTGTTTTT
CASSLAGAEVDRGAVF
>TRBV7-2|TRBJ2-5|TRBD2|.
TGTGCCAGCAGCTCGCATCTAGCGGGAGAGACCCAGTACTTC
CASSSHLAGETQYF
>TRBV10-3|TRBJ1-5|.|.
TGTGCCATCAGTGAGTCAGAGAGCAATCAGCCCCAGCATTTT
CAISESESNQPQHF
>TRBV19|TRBJ1-1|.|.
TGTGCCAGTAGTATCACCACTGAAGCTTTCTTT
CASSITTEAFF
>TRBV4-1|TRBJ2-4|TRBD1|.
TGCGCCAGCAGCCAATCCACACAGGGGGCGACCAAAAACATTCAGTACTTC
CASSQSTQGATKNIQYF
>TRBV7-2|TRBJ2-1|TRBD2|.
TGTGCCAGCAGCTCGCTAGCGGGTTACAATGAGCAGTTCTTC
CASSSLAGYNEQFF
>TRBV2|TRBJ2-5|.|.
TGTGCCAGCAGTGTTCAGTTAGAGACCCAGTACTTC
CASSVQLETQYF
>TRBV19|TRBJ1-5|.|.
TGTGCCAGTAGTATTGGGCGGGGTCAGCCCCAGCATTTT
CASSIGRGQPQHF
>TRBV4-1|TRBJ2-5|TRBD1|.
TGCGCCAGCAGCCCCCGGGACAGCCAAGAGACCCAGTACTTC
CASSPRDSQETQYF
>TRBV19|TRBJ2-1|.|.
TGTGCCAGTAGCGAGGAGCCCGGCAAGCAGTTCTTC
CASSEEPGKQFF
>TRBV9|TRBJ2-5|TRBD1|.
TGTGCCAGCAGTTTAAATTGGGACAGGGTGTGGGAGACCCAGTACTTC
CASSLNWDRVWETQYF